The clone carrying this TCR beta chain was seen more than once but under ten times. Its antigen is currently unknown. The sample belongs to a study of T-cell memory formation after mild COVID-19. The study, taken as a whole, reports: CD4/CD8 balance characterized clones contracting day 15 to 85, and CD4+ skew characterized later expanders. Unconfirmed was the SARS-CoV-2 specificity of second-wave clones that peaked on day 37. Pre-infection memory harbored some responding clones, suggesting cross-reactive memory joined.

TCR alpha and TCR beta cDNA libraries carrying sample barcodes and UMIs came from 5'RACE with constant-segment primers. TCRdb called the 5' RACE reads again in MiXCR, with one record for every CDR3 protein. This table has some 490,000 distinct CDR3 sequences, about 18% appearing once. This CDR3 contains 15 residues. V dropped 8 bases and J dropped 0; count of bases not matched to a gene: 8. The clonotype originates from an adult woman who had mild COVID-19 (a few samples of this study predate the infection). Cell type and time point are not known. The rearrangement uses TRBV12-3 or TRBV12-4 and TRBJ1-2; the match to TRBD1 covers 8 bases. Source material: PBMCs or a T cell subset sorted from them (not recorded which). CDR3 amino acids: CASHGTGAPNYGYTF. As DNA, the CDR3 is TGTGCCAGCCATGGGACAGGCGCTCCTAACTATGGCTACACCTTC.